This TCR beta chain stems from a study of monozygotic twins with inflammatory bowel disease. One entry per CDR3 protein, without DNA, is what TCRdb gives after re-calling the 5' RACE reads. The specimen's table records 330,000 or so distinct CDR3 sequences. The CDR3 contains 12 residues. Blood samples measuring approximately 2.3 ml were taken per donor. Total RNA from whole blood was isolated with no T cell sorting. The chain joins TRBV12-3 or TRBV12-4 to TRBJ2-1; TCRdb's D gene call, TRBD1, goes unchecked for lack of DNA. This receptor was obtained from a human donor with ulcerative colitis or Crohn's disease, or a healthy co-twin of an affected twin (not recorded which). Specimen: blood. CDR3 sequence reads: CASTAGGGVQFF.